This TCR beta chain was captured by sequencing in a study of identical twins (dated by TCRdb to about 2016). A note on the overall study: To test whether fetal clonotypes persist, this study deep-sequenced TCR alpha and beta repertoires from monozygotic twins, from unrelated adults of various ages, and from cord blood. Replicate twin experiments were performed at different times using different library preparation protocols to rule out contamination.

The investigation overall reported the following: Recombination models systematically underestimated out-of-frame TCR alpha sharing in monozygotic twins but agreed with sharing between unrelated individuals. Zero-insertion analyses could be partly confounded by invariant T cells such as MAIT and iNKT, though diverse VJ usage argued against such confounding for most clonotypes. Because the same donors could not be followed over many years, conclusions were based on cross-sectional statistical analysis. Compared with coincidental sharing between unrelated individuals, out-of-frame TCR alpha sequences shared between twins showed an excess of sequences with low generation probability. Abundant cord blood beta clonotypes had fewer insertions, young adult naive repertoires showed a similar but weaker trend, and memory repertoires showed no such trend. In beta out-of-frame sequences, excess twin sharing was weaker, because having fewer shared sequences lowered the signal-to-noise ratio.

V has 5 bases trimmed and J has 2 bases trimmed; junction bases matching no gene number 6. Based on the germline V gene, the CDR1 and CDR2 sequences are MNHNS and SASEGT. Its CDR3 holds 15 amino acids, cysteine through phenylalanine. The entry retains the CDR3 DNA only, 45 bases that are in frame from base 1. This clonotype was seen more than once but under ten times. What antigen it recognizes has not been identified. Base qualities are missing; no much larger clone stands one base away. Preparation of the library involved 5' RACE. TCRdb records Illumina HiSeq 2000 as the sequencer. Template switching added a universal primer binding site, and the final cDNA carried a unique molecular identifier that allowed TCR cDNA molecules to be counted accurately. First-strand cDNA for TCR alpha and beta chains was synthesized from specific primers in the conserved constant-segment region. To control for contamination, every cDNA library carried two barcodes: a SMART-Mk sample barcode plus Illumina barcodes. Two successive PCR steps introduced TruSeq adapter sequences along with Illumina sample barcodes. TCR alpha and beta cDNA libraries were sequenced on the Illumina HiSeq platform with custom primers. In the original analysis: Unique molecular identifiers were extracted from raw reads with MiGEC, and CDR3 positions were determined with MiXCR. Recombination models were inferred per individual with the repgenHMM and IGoR tools using an EM algorithm. Shared clonotypes were analyzed with the tcR package in R, and sharing was normalized by the product of cloneset sizes. To study raw recombination free of thymic and clonal selection effects, out-of-frame nonproductive sequences were analyzed. TCRdb trimmed the raw reads at Q25, called clones with MiXCR and kept productive beta chains. Here each entry gathers all rows of one CDR3 protein and keeps the most common genes and DNA. Here the V and J calls rest on TCRdb's processing, not on the authors' analysis. The sample profile shows about 290,000 distinct CDR3 sequences; just under 9.5% of them were found once. The top ten clones comprise 6% to 8.5% of the sample.

Only healthy Caucasian donors were included. The twin cohort consisted of three pairs of female monozygotic twins, all aged about 18 to 29 years. Positive isolation kits from Invitrogen were used to isolate CD4+ and CD8+ T cell populations. This sample was also put to use in a study of yellow fever vaccine responses in identical twins. Per that second paper: The T cell response to vaccination in identical twins was reported by the authors to appear partly convergent and partly personalized. Focusing on identical twins, the study followed the T cell clones that responded to the vaccine, and did so with precision.

Input material: CD8+ T cells sorted from blood. The chain is encoded by TRBV6-1 joined to TRBJ2-5; a stretch of 9 junction bases matches TRBD2. This receptor was taken from a woman aged 18-29 years in good health. The CDR3 region reads CASSLAGGRQETQYF. The nucleotide sequence reads TGTGCCAGCAGTCTGGCGGGGGGGAGACAAGAGACCCAGTACTTC.